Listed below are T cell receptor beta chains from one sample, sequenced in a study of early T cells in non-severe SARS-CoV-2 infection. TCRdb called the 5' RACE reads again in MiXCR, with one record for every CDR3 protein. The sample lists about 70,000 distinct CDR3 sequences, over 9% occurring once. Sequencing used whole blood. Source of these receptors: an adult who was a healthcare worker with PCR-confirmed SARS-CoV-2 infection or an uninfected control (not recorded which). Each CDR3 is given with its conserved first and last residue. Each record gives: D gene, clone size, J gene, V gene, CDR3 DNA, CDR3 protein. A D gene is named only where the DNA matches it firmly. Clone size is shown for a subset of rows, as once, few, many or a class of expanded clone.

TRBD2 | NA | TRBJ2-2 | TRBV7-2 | TGTGCCAGCCCTGCTAGCGGGGCCTCGAACACCGGGGAGCTGTTTTTT | CASPASGASNTGELFF
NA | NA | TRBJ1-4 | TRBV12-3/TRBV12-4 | TGTGCCAGCAGTTTAGGACAGCGAGCAACTAATGAAAAACTGTTTTTT | CASSLGQRATNEKLFF
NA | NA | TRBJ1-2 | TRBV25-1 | TGTGCCAGCAGTGGACAGGAGGGGGGCTTTGGCTACACCTTC | CASSGQEGGFGYTF
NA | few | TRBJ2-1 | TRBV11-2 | TGTGCCAGCACCGTAAAAGGAGGGGCCTACAATGAGCAGTTCTTC | CASTVKGGAYNEQFF
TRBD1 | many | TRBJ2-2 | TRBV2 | TGTGCCAGCAGGGGACGGACAGGGGGCCGCACCGGGGAGCTGTTTTTT | CASRGRTGGRTGELFF
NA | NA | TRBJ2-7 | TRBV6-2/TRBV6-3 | TGTGCCAGCAGTACCGGACGGTATCCCTACGAGCAGTACTTC | CASSTGRYPYEQYF
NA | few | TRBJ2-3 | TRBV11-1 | TGTGCCAGCAGCACCGGGACTCCCGATACGCAGTATTTT | CASSTGTPDTQYF
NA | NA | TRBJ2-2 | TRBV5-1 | TGCGCCAGCAGCTTGATATCCGCGGGCAACACCGGGGAGCTGTTTTTT | CASSLISAGNTGELFF
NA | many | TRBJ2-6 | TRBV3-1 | TGTGCCAGCAGCCGGAGCTCTGGGGCCAACGTCCTGACTTTC | CASSRSSGANVLTF
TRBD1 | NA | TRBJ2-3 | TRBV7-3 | TGTGCCAGCAGCCGGACAGGGGGCACAGATACGCAGTATTTT | CASSRTGGTDTQYF
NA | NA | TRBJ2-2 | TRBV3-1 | TGTGCCAGCAGCCGGGACCTGAACACCGGGGAGCTGTTTTTT | CASSRDLNTGELFF
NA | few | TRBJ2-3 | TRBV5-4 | TGTGCCAGCAGCTTAGGGTCAGATACGCAGTATTTT | CASSLGSDTQYF
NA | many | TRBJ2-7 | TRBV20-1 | TGCAGTGCTAGAGATACCCAGGGCAAGTCCTACGAGCAGTACTTC | CSARDTQGKSYEQYF
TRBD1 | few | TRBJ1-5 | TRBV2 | TGTGCCAGCAGTACTGGGACAGGGAATCAGCCCCAGCATTTT | CASSTGTGNQPQHF
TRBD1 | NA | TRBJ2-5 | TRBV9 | TGTGCCAGCAGCCCTTACTCAGGGGGCCGAGAGACCCAGTACTTC | CASSPYSGGRETQYF
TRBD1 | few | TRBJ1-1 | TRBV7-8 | TGTGCCAGCAGCAAGGGGACAGGCTACACTGAAGCTTTCTTT | CASSKGTGYTEAFF
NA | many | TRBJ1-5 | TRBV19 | TGTGCCAGTAGCCTAAGTGACGTGAGTTTTCAGCCCCAGCATTTT | CASSLSDVSFQPQHF
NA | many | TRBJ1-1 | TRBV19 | TGTGCCAGTCACTTCGGAGGAAAAGCTTTCTTT | CASHFGGKAFF
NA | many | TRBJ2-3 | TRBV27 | TGTGCCAGCCAGCACGCGGGACGGATTACAGATACGCAGTATTTT | CASQHAGRITDTQYF
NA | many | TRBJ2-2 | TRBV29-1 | TGCAGCGTTGTGGGGGAAACCGGGGAGCTGTTTTTT | CSVVGETGELFF
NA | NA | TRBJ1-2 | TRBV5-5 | TGTGCCAGCAGCTTGTCCTCCGGACGAGACTATGGCTACACCTTC | CASSLSSGRDYGYTF
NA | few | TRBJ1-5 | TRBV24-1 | TGTGCCACAGCGGGGACACCTAGCAATCAGCCCCAGCATTTT | CATAGTPSNQPQHF
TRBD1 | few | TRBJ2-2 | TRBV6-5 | TGTGCCAGCAGCCGACAGGGCCACACCGGGGAGCTGTTTTTT | CASSRQGHTGELFF
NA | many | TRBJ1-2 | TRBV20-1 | TGCAGTGCTAGTCAGAAAGCGTACTATGGCTACACCTTC | CSASQKAYYGYTF
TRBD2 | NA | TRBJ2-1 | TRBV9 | TGTGCCAGCAGCGTAGTAGCGGGGGGGCAGAATGAGCAGTTCTTC | CASSVVAGGQNEQFF
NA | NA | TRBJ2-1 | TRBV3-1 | TGTGCCAGCAGCCATCGGACTCCCTCCGATGAGCAGTTCTTC | CASSHRTPSDEQFF
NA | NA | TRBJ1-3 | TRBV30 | TGTGCCTGGAGTGCACAAATACCCTCTGGAAACACCATATATTTT | CAWSAQIPSGNTIYF
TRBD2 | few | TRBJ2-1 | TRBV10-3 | TGTGCCATCAGAAGTCCTAGCGGGGGGCTCAATGAGCAGTTCTTC | CAIRSPSGGLNEQFF
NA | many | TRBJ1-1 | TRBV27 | TGTGCCAGCAGTTTAACCAGGGGCTTGAACACTGAAGCTTTCTTT | CASSLTRGLNTEAFF
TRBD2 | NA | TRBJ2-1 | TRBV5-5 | TGTGCCAGCAGCTTGGACCCCGGGACTAGCGGGTCGAATGAGCAGTTCTTC | CASSLDPGTSGSNEQFF
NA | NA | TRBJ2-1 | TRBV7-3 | TGTGCCAGCAGCGCGGGACAAGTCTACAATGAGCAGTTCTTC | CASSAGQVYNEQFF
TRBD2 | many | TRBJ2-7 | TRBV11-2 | TGTGCCAGCAGCCGACTGGGACTAGCAGTATACGAGCAGTACTTC | CASSRLGLAVYEQYF
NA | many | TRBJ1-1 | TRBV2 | TGTGCCAGCAGTGAAATGAGACAGGTGGAGTTGAGAGCTTTCTTT | CASSEMRQVELRAFF
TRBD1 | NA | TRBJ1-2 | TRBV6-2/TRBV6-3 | TGTGCCAGCAGTCGAGGACAGGACTTCGGCTACACCTTC | CASSRGQDFGYTF
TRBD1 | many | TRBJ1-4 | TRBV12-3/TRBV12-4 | TGTGCCAGCAGCTTACAGGGGGAAAGGGGAAAACTGTTTTTT | CASSLQGERGKLFF
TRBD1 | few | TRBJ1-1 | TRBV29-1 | TGCAGCGTAAGGGGGCTGGCGAACACTGAAGCTTTCTTT | CSVRGLANTEAFF
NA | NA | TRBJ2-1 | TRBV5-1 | TGCGCCAGCAGCTTGTCCATATCCTACAATGAGCAGTTCTTC | CASSLSISYNEQFF
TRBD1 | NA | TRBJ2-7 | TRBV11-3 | TGTGCCAGCAGCTTGGACAGGGACCGCGAGCAGTACTTC | CASSLDRDREQYF
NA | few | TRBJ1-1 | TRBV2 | TGTGCAGAAGGGACTTCTGTCGCTTTCTTT | CAEGTSVAFF
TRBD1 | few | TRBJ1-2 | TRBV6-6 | TGTGCCAGCGGGACAGGGGACTATGGCTACACCTTC | CASGTGDYGYTF
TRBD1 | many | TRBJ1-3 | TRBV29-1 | TGCAGCGTTGACGACGGGGCCCCGGGACAGGGAGGAAACACCATATATTTT | CSVDDGAPGQGGNTIYF
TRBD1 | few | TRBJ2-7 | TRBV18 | TGTGCCAGCTCCCCCGGGACAGCTATCTACGAGCAGTACTTC | CASSPGTAIYEQYF
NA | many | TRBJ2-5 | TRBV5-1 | TGCGCCAGCAGCGGCGAAGAGACCCAGTACTTC | CASSGEETQYF
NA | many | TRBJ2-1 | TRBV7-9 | TGTGCCAGCAGCCCACCGGGGTATGAGCAGTTCTTC | CASSPPGYEQFF
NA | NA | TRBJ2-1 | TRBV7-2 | TGTGCCAGCAGCCCCCACAGCGGGCGGTCCTACAATGAGCAGTTCTTC | CASSPHSGRSYNEQFF
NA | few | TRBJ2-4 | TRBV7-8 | TGTGCCAGCAGCTTAGGCGCCAATATAGCCAAAAACATTCAGTACTTC | CASSLGANIAKNIQYF
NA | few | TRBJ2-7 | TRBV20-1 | TGCAGTGCTAGAGGACCCTCCGGGGACCTCTACGAGCAGTACTTC | CSARGPSGDLYEQYF
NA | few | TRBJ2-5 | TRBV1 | TGCACCAGCAGCCGGTCGCGGACCGAGTGTGCGGAGACCCAGTACTTC | CTSSRSRTECAETQYF
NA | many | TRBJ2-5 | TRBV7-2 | TGTGCCAGCAGTCGAGCAGCTGCCCAAGAGACCCAGTACTTC | CASSRAAAQETQYF
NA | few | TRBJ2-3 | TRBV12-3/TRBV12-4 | TGTGCCAGCAGTGAACCGTCCCGGGGGGATACGCAGTATTTT | CASSEPSRGDTQYF
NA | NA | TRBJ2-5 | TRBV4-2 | TGTGCCAGCAGCCAAGACGGAGGAGAAGGCCAAGAGACCCAGTACTTC | CASSQDGGEGQETQYF
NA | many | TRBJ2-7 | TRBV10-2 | TGCGCCAGCAGTGAGTCGACCAGGCACGCCGAGCAGTACTTC | CASSESTRHAEQYF
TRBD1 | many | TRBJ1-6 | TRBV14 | TGTGCCAGCAGCCAATACCGGGACAGGGGTAATTCACCCCTCCACTTT | CASSQYRDRGNSPLHF
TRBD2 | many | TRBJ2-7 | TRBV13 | TGTGCCAGCAGCCCCTCAGAGACTAGCGGCGTCGAGCAGTACTTC | CASSPSETSGVEQYF
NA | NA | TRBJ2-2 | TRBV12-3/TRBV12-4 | TGTGCCAGCAGCCCAACTGGGGGTGAGAACACCGGGGAGCTGTTTTTT | CASSPTGGENTGELFF
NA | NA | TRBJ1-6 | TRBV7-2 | TGTGCCAGCAGCTTAGTGGCAGGGCTCAATTCACCTCTCCACTTT | CASSLVAGLNSPLHF
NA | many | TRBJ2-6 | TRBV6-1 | TGTGCCAGCAGTGAGACAGCAACTGGGGCCAACGTCCTGACTTTC | CASSETATGANVLTF
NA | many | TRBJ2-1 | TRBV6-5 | TGTGCCAGCAGTTACTCGACTTTAGATTCCTCCTACAATGAGCAGTTCTTC | CASSYSTLDSSYNEQFF